Listed here is a single TCR beta chain. This sample is part of a study of OX40 agonist ivuxolimab in advanced cancers. Looking at the study overall: Hepatocellular carcinoma, melanoma, renal cell or head and neck cancer affected the dose-escalation patients. Three individuals attained partial responses, comprising one hepatocellular carcinoma case and two cutaneous melanoma cases.

This CDR3 region has 12 residues. The germline V gene has CDR1 SGHTA and CDR2 FQGNSA. Deletions cut 8 bases from V and 3 bases from J, with 11 bases between. Using immunoSEQ multiplex PCR, the repertoire was profiled, and TCRdb retains in-frame clones only, with some absent. The data contain fewer than 90,000 clones, 85% to 90% of them seen just once; the ten biggest clones take up 2.5%. The chain employs TRBV7-2 and TRBJ2-7; D remains unclear. The specimen was CD4+ or CD8+ T cells sorted from blood, collected in a trial of the OX40 agonist ivuxolimab. This TCR came from an adult with an advanced solid tumor such as melanoma, head and neck, liver or kidney cancer. The CDR3, as DNA: TGTGCCAGCTCAAGTCAGGACTACGAGCAGTACTTC. The encoded protein is CASSSQDYEQYF.